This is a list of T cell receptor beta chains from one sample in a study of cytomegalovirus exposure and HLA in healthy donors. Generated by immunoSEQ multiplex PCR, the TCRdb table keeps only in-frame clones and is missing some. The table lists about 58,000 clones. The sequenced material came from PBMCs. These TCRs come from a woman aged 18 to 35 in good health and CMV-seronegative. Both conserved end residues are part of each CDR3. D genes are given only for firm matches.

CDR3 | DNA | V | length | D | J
CASSQWTSSYNEQFF | TGTGCCAGCAGCCAGTGGACTAGCTCCTACAATGAGCAGTTCTTC | TRBV14 | 15 | TRBD2 | TRBJ2-1
CASSLGGTGGLFSGNTIYF | TGTGCCAGCAGCTTGGGGGGCACCGGGGGGCTTTTCTCTGGAAACACCATATATTTT | TRBV5-4 | 19 | NA | TRBJ1-3
CASRARDWAYGYTF | TGTGCCAGCAGGGCCCGGGACTGGGCCTATGGCTACACCTTC | TRBV6-5 | 14 | NA | TRBJ1-2
CASSPLGQEGEKLFF | TGTGCCAGCTCACCCCTGGGACAGGAGGGTGAAAAACTGTTTTTT | TRBV18 | 15 | TRBD1 | TRBJ1-4
CASTSPGQLNTEAFF | TGTGCCAGCACCTCACCCGGACAGCTGAACACTGAAGCTTTCTTT | TRBV28 | 15 | NA | TRBJ1-1
CASSESLLDSNYEQYF | TGTGCCAGCAGTGAAAGTCTGTTGGACAGCAACTACGAGCAGTACTTC | TRBV6-1 | 16 | NA | TRBJ2-7
CASSLVWGEFYNEQFF | TGTGCCAGCAGCTTAGTCTGGGGGGAGTTTTACAATGAGCAGTTCTTC | TRBV7-9 | 16 | NA | TRBJ2-1
CASSQATQAGDFYSPLHF | TGTGCCAGCAGCCAAGCCACCCAGGCGGGCGATTTTTACTCACCCCTCCACTTT | TRBV4-2 | 18 | NA | TRBJ1-6
CASSPHGTNYGYTF | TGTGCCAGCAGTCCACACGGGACAAACTATGGCTACACCTTC | TRBV6-5 | 14 | NA | TRBJ1-2
CASSIRDSVTGYTF | TGTGCCAGCAGTATCCGGGACAGCGTCACTGGCTACACCTTC | TRBV6-1 | 14 | TRBD1 | TRBJ1-2
CASSGLAGADTQYF | TGTGCCAGTAGTGGACTAGCGGGAGCAGATACGCAGTATTTT | TRBV19 | 14 | TRBD2 | TRBJ2-3
CASSLVRTSGTSYNEQFF | TGCGCCAGCAGCTTGGTGAGGACTAGCGGGACCTCCTACAATGAGCAGTTCTTC | TRBV5-1 | 18 | TRBD2 | TRBJ2-1
CASSFTTYQETQYF | TGTGCCAGCAGCTTCACAACGTACCAAGAGACCCAGTACTTC | TRBV5-4 | 14 | NA | TRBJ2-5
CASSVGNRDRGNEQYF | TGTGCCAGCAGCGTAGGTAATCGGGACAGGGGCAACGAGCAGTACTTC | TRBV9 | 16 | TRBD1 | TRBJ2-7
CASSFQYEQYF | TGTGCCAGCAGCTTTCAGTACGAGCAGTACTTC | TRBV7-9 | 11 | NA | TRBJ2-7
CAWSSGVNTEAFF | TGTGCCTGGAGTAGTGGAGTGAACACTGAAGCTTTCTTT | TRBV30 | 13 | NA | TRBJ1-1
CASSLVRGPSYGYTF | TGTGCCAGCAGCTTAGTACGCGGGCCCTCCTATGGCTACACCTTC | TRBV13 | 15 | NA | TRBJ1-2
CASSLLWTGITGELFF | TGTGCCAGCAGCTTGTTGTGGACAGGGATCACCGGGGAGCTGTTTTTT | TRBV5-6 | 16 | TRBD1 | TRBJ2-2
CASSARDSQETQYF | TGTGCCAGCAGCGCCCGGGACAGCCAAGAGACCCAGTACTTC | TRBV9 | 14 | TRBD1 | TRBJ2-5
CASSLQGDTGELFF | TGTGCCAGCAGCTTACAGGGGGACACCGGGGAGCTGTTTTTT | TRBV6-1 | 14 | TRBD1 | TRBJ2-2
CSVRTGANEKLFF | TGCAGCGTTCGGACAGGAGCTAATGAAAAACTGTTTTTT | TRBV29-1 | 13 | TRBD1 | TRBJ1-4